The 10 T cell receptor beta chains reported below all come from one sample, sequenced in a study of cytomegalovirus exposure and HLA in healthy donors. PCR employed 60 Vbeta and 13 Jbeta primers. Clones were sequenced by immunoSEQ multiplex PCR, and TCRdb holds only the in-frame ones, with some missing. This table holds 110,000 or so clones, under 80% found once. The sequenced material came from PBMCs. The receptors were gathered from a woman aged 40 to 50 in good health and CMV-seropositive.

The chain employs TRBV5-6 and TRBJ1-1; TRBD1 agrees at 8 bases. CDR1 is SGHDT and CDR2 is YYEEEE in the germline V gene. The V and J ends lost 2 bases and 10 bases, in that order; junction bases with no gene match: 7. The CDR3 totals 13 residues. As DNA, the CDR3 is TGTGCCAGCAGCTTCGGACAGGGTAGGGTAGCTTTCTTT. Translated, it gives CASSFGQGRVAFF.

V is TRBV7-2 and J is TRBJ1-1; D is undetermined. This CDR3 region has 13 residues. Trimming removed 2 bases from V and 2 bases from J, with 6 bases in between. The V gene's germline CDR1 is SGHTA and CDR2 FQGNSA. In nucleotides, the CDR3 is TGTGCCAGCAGCTTACAGGTAAACACTGAAGCTTTCTTT. This translates into CASSLQVNTEAFF.

This clone was seen a single time. The rearrangement uses TRBV6-5 and TRBJ1-2; D ambiguous. CDR1 and CDR2 (germline): MNHEY, SVGAGI. The CDR3 consists of 14 residues. Trimming removed 6 bases from V and 1 base from J, with 12 bases in between. The CDR3 protein is CASSPSGSNYGYTF. CDR3 DNA: TGTGCCAGCAGCCCATCGGGGAGTAACTATGGCTACACCTTC.

J is TRBJ2-7 and V is TRBV7-2; 9 positions match TRBD2. J lost 2 bases, V lost 5 bases, and 4 bases had no gene match. This CDR3 comprises 14 residues. Germline loops: CDR1 SGHTA, CDR2 FQGNSA. The CDR3 coding sequence is TGTGCCAGCAGCCCCCTAGCGGGGCCCTACGAGCAGTACTTC. Protein product: CASSPLAGPYEQYF.

This sequence joins TRBV6-5 and TRBJ2-2; D ambiguous. Germline lookup yields CDR1 MNHEY and CDR2 SVGAGI. Trimming took off 6 bases at V and 3 bases at J, with 11 bases between the two ends. The CDR3 has 14 amino acids. The CDR3 here is CASRIELHTGELFF. The CDR3 DNA reads as TGTGCCAGCAGAATCGAACTCCACACCGGGGAGCTGTTTTTT.

This clone was counted a few times. The chain combines TRBV9 with TRBJ2-1; 8 positions agree with TRBD2. With V trimmed by 0 bases and J by 1 base, 9 bases remained unmatched. In germline, CDR1 is SGDLS, CDR2 YYNGEE. This CDR3 spans 18 amino acids. The CDR3 coding sequence is TGTGCCAGCAGCGTAGCAGGACTAGCTGAACCTTCCTACAATGAGCAGTTCTTC. As protein: CASSVAGLAEPSYNEQFF.

In this sample, this clone turned up a few times. The J gene is TRBJ2-7, the V gene TRBV27; TRBD1 agrees at 8 bases. J lost 3 bases, V lost 0 bases, and 7 bases had no gene match. The V gene's germline CDR1 is MNHEY and CDR2 SMNVEV (reference sequence). The length of the CDR3 is 16 residues. This CDR3 is CASSLSDRAKDYEQYF. The DNA for the CDR3 is TGTGCCAGCAGTTTATCGGACAGGGCCAAGGACTACGAGCAGTACTTC.

The chain combines TRBV6-5 with TRBJ2-5; D not certain. Germline V gene sequence: CDR1 MNHEY, CDR2 SVGAGI. The CDR3 runs to 12 residues. Trimming took 6 bases from V and 4 from J, leaving 9 bases between them. The CDR3 DNA sequence: TGTGCCAGCAGCAGCCCAGGAGAGACCCAGTACTTC. This translates into CASSSPGETQYF.

This chain connects TRBV9 to TRBJ2-5, with TRBD2 matching over 8 bases. V was clipped by 0 bases and J by 4 bases; unmatched bases: 5. This CDR3 contains 15 residues. Germline V gene data show CDR1 as SGDLS and CDR2 as YYNGEE. The DNA of the CDR3 is TGTGCCAGCAGCGTAGCGGGGGGGGCCTCAGAGACCCAGTACTTC. This sequence encodes CASSVAGGASETQYF. Full variable domain (missing parts from reference TRBV9 and TRBJ2-5): DSGVTQTPKHLITATGQRVTLRCSPRSGDLSVYWYQQSLDQGLQFLIQYYNGEERAKGNILERFSAQQFPDLHSELNLSSLELGDSALYFCASSVAGGASETQYFGPGTRLLVL.

V and J are TRBV5-1 and TRBJ2-5; 10 bases agree with TRBD2. CDR1 is SGHRS and CDR2 is YFSETQ in the germline V gene. This CDR3 is built from 13 residues. Trimming removed 6 bases from V and 3 bases from J; junction bases left unmatched: 2. The CDR3 loop is CASNGLAEETQYF. The CDR3 region has the DNA TGCGCCAGCAACGGACTAGCGGAAGAGACCCAGTACTTC.